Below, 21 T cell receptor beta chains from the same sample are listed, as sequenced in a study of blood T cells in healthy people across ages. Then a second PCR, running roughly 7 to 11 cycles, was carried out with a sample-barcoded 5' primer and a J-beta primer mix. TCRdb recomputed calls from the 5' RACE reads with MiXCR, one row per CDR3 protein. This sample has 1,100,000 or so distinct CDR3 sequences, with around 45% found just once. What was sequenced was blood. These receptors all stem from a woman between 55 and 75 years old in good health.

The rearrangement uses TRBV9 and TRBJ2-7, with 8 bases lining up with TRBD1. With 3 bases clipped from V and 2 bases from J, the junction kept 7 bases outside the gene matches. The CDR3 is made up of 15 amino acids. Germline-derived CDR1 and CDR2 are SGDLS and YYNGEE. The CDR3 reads CASSARTGFAYEQYF. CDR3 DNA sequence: TGTGCCAGCAGCGCACGGACAGGGTTTGCCTACGAGCAGTACTTC.

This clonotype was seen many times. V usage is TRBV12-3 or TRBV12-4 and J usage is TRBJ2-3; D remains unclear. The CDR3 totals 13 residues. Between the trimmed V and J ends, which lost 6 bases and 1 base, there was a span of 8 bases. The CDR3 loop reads CASSSRGTDTQYF. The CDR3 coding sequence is TGTGCCAGCAGCTCCCGGGGCACAGATACGCAGTATTTT.

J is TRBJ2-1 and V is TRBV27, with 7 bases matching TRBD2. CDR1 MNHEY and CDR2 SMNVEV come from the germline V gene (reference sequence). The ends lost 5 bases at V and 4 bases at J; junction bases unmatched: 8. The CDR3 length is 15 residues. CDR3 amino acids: CASSPSSGEYNEQFF. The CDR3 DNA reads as TGTGCCAGCAGTCCTTCCAGCGGGGAGTACAATGAGCAGTTCTTC.

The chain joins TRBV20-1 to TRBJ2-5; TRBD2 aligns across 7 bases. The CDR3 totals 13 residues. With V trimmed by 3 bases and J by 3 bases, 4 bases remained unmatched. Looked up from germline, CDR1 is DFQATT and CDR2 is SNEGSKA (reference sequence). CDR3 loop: CSARGTTKETQYF. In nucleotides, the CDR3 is TGCAGTGCTAGGGGGACTACAAAAGAGACCCAGTACTTC.

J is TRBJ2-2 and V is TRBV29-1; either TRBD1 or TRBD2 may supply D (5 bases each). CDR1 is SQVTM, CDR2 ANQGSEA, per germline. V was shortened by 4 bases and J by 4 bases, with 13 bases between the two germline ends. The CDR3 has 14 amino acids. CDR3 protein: CSVGNEGRTGELFF. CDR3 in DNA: TGCAGCGTTGGTAACGAGGGGCGCACCGGGGAGCTGTTTTTT.

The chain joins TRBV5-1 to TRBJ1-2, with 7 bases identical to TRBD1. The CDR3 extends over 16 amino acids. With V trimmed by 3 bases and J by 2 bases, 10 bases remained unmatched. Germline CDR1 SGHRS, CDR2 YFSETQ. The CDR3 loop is CASSSGQGTANYGYTF. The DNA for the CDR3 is TGCGCCAGCAGCTCCGGACAAGGGACAGCCAACTATGGCTACACCTTC.

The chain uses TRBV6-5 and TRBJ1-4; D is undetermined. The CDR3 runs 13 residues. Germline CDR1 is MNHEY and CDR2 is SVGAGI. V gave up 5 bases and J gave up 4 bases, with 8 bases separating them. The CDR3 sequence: CASSRRGNEKLFF. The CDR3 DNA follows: TGTGCCAGCAGTCGCCGGGGTAATGAAAAACTGTTTTTT.

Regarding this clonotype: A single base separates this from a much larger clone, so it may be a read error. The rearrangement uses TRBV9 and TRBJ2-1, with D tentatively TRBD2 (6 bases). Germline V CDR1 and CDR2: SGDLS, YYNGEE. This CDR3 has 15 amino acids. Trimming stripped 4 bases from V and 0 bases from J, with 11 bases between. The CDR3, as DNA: TGTGCCAGCAGCACCACGGGGGTCTCCTACAATGAGCAGTTCTTC. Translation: CASSTTGVSYNEQFF. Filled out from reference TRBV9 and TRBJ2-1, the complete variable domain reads DSGVTQTPKHLITATGQRVTLRCSPRSGDLSVYWYQQSLDQGLQFLIQYYNGEERAKGNILERFSAQQFPDLHSELNLSSLELGDSALYFCASSTTGVSYNEQFFGPGTRLTVL.

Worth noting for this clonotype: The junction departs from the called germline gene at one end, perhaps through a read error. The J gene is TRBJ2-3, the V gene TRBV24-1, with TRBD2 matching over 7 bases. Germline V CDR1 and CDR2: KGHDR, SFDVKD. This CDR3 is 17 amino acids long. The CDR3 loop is CAASDLQAGVAPDTQYF. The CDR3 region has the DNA TGTGCCGCCAGTGATTTGCAGGCGGGAGTAGCCCCAGATACGCAGTATTTT.

This CDR3 reads CATSEADSVQTQYF. DNA for the CDR3: TGTGCCACCAGTGAGGCTGACAGCGTTCAGACCCAGTACTTC. The chain uses TRBV24-1 and TRBJ2-4; TRBD1 is a possible D gene (5 bases). The end of the DNA fits TRBJ2-5 better, so the J call may be wrong. In germline, CDR1 is KGHDR, CDR2 SFDVKD. The CDR3 has 14 amino acids.

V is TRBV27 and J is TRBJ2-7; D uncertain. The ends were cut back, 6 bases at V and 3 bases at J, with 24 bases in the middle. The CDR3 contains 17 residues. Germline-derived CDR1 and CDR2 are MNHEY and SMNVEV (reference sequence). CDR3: CASSSLTPRQDRYEQYF. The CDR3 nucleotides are TGTGCCAGCAGCAGTTTAACCCCTAGGCAGGATCGCTACGAGCAGTACTTC.

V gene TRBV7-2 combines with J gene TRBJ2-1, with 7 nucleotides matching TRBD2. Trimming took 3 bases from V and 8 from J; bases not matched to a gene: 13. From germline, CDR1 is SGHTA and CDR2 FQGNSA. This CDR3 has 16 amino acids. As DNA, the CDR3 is TGTGCCAGCAGCTTGAGAGGGAGGGCCGTTAGGTATGAGCAGTTCTTC. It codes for CASSLRGRAVRYEQFF.

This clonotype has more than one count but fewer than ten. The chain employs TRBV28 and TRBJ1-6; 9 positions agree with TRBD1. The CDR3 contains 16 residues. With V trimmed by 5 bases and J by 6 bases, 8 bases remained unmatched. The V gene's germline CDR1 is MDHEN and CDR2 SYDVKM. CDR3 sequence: CASSVPGQGSNSPLHF. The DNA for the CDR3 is TGTGCCAGCAGTGTCCCAGGACAGGGGAGTAATTCACCCCTCCACTTT.

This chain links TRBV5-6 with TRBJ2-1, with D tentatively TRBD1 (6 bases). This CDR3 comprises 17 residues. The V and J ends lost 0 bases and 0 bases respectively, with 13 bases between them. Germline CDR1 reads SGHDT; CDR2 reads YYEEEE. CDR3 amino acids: CASSLARDTFSYNEQFF. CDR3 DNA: TGTGCCAGCAGCTTGGCCCGGGACACCTTCTCCTACAATGAGCAGTTCTTC.

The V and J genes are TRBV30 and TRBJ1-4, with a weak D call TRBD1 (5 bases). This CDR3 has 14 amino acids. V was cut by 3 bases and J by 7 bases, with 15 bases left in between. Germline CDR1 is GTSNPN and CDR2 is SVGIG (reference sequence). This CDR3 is CAWSPPGGSEKLFF. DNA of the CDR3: TGTGCCTGGAGCCCCCCGGGGGGGAGTGAAAAACTGTTTTTT.

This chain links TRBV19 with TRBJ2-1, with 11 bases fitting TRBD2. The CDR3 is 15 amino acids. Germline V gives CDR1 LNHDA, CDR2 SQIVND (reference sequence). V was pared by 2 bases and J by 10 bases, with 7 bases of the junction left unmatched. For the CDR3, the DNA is TGTGCCAGTAGTATAATACTAGCGGGAGAGGCGGAGCAGTTCTTC. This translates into CASSIILAGEAEQFF. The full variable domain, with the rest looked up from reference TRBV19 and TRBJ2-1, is DGGITQSPKYLFRKEGQNVTLSCEQNLNHDAMYWYRQDPGQGLRLIYYSQIVNDFQKGDIAEGYSVSREKKESFPLTVTSAQKNPTAFYLCASSIILAGEAEQFFGPGTRLTVL.

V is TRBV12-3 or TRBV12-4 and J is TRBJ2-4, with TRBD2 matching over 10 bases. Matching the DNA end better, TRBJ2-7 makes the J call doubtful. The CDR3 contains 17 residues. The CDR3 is CASSLRASGRGGYEQYF. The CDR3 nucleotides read TGTGCCAGCAGTTTACGGGCTAGCGGGAGAGGAGGCTACGAGCAGTACTTC.

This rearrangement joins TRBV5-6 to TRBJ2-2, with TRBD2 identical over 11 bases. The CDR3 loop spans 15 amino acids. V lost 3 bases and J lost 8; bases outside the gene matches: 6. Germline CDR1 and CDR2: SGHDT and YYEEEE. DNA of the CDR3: TGTGCCAGCAGCTCGACTAGCGGGAAAGCTGGGGAGCTGTTTTTT. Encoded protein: CASSSTSGKAGELFF. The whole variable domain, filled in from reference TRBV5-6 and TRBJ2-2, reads DAGVTQSPTHLIKTRGQQVTLRCSPKSGHDTVSWYQQALGQGPQFIFQYYEEEERQRGNFPDRFSGHQFPNYSSELNVNALLLGDSALYLCASSSTSGKAGELFFGEGSRLTVL.

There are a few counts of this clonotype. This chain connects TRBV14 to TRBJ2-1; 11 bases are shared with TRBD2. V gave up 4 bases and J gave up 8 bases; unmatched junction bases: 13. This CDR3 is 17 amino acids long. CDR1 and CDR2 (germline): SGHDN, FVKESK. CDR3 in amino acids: CASSPPWTSGQNYEQFF. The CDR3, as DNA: TGTGCCAGCAGCCCACCTTGGACTAGCGGGCAAAACTATGAGCAGTTCTTC.

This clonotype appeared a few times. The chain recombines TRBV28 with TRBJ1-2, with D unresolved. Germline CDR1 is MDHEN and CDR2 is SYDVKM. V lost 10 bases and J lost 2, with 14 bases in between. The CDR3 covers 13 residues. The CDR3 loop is CATTVGRNYGYTF. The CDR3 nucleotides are TGTGCCACCACCGTGGGAAGGAACTATGGCTACACCTTC.

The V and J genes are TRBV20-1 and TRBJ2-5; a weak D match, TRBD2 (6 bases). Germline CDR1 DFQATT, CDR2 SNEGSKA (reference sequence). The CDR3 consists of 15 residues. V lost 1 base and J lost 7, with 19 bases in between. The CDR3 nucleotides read TGCAGTGCTAGAGCTTTTCGGGGGATTGGGGGGACCCAGTACTTC. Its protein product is CSARAFRGIGGTQYF.